Below, 22 T cell receptor beta chains from the same sample are listed, as sequenced in a study of T cells expressing NK-cell markers. TCRdb reprocessed the 5' RACE reads; each CDR3 protein has one entry and no DNA is given. There are about 150,000 distinct CDR3 sequences in the sample, with around 20% held by the top ten. Input material: blood T cells: a sorted CD56 or NKG2C T cell subset, CD4+ or CD8+ T cells, or bulk PBMC T cells (not recorded which). The receptors originated from a man aged 18-75 years in good health.

V gene TRBV29-1 combines with J gene TRBJ2-1; TCRdb's assignment of TRBD1 cannot be checked, as there is no DNA. The CDR3 runs to 13 residues. CDR1 and CDR2 from the germline V gene are SQVTM and ANQGSEA. CDR3 sequence reads: CSARQGAWNEQFF.

The chain joins TRBV7-9 to TRBJ1-1. Germline assignment: CDR1 SEHNR and CDR2 FQNEAQ (reference sequence). This CDR3 is built from 14 residues. This chain's CDR3 is CASSLTDINTEAFF.

The J gene is TRBJ1-1, the V gene TRBV21-1. TRBV21-1 is described as a pseudogene. The CDR3 is 13 residues long. The CDR3 loop reads CASSRVEDTEAFF.

The rearrangement joins TRBV7-9 to TRBJ2-7; TCRdb's assignment of TRBD1 cannot be checked, as there is no DNA. This CDR3 is 17 amino acids long. The germline CDR1 and CDR2 sequences are SEHNR and FQNEAQ (reference sequence). CDR3 residues: CASSSKGAGTGPYEQYF.

The chain employs TRBV11-2 and TRBJ2-2; TCRdb calls TRBD2, which cannot be checked without DNA. CDR3 length equals 16 residues. Per the germline V gene, CDR1 is SGHAT and CDR2 is FQNNGV. The CDR3 sequence is CASRKTGGGDTGELFF.

The chain employs TRBV5-6 and TRBJ2-1; TCRdb names TRBD1, which stays unverified in the absence of DNA. CDR3 length equals 15 residues. Germline-derived CDR1 and CDR2 are SGHDT and YYEEEE. The CDR3 loop is CASSTRDRAYNEQFF.

The rearrangement joins TRBV7-9 to TRBJ2-7; lacking DNA, the TRBD1 call made by TCRdb goes unchecked. The length of the CDR3 is 14 residues. Germline V CDR1 and CDR2: SEHNR, FQNEAQ (reference sequence). This chain's CDR3 is CASSGRERPYEQYF. Looking up the rest from reference TRBV7-9 and TRBJ2-7 gives the full variable domain: DTGVSQNPRHKITKRGQNVTFRCDPISEHNRLYWYRQTLGQGPEFLTYFQNEAQLEKSRLLSDRFSAERPKGSFSTLEIQRTEQGDSAMYLCASSGRERPYEQYFGPGTRLTVT.

The chain has TRBV6-5 and TRBJ2-7; TCRdb gives TRBD1 as the D gene, but with no DNA this cannot be confirmed. The CDR3 runs to 17 residues. Per the germline V gene, CDR1 is MNHEY and CDR2 is SVGAGI. This CDR3 is CASSSSPTGRSSYEQYF.

This chain uses TRBV6-5 with TRBJ2-3; there is no DNA to check the TCRdb D call of TRBD1. The CDR3 totals 14 residues. CDR1 is MNHEY and CDR2 is SVGAGI in the germline V gene. CDR3 residues: CASSYLGQTDTQYF.

J is TRBJ1-6 and V is TRBV3-1; the TCRdb call, TRBD1, lacks DNA for checking. The CDR3 spans 14 residues. The V gene's germline CDR1 is LGHDT and CDR2 YNNKEL (reference sequence). The CDR3 loop reads CASSQVGGGSPLHF. The full variable domain, in which reference TRBV3-1 and TRBJ1-6 provide the parts outside the CDR3, is DTAVSQTPKYLVTQMGNDKSIKCEQNLGHDTMYWYKQDSKKFLKIMFSYNNKELIINETVPNRFSPKSPDKAHLNLHINSLELGDSAVYFCASSQVGGGSPLHFGNGTRLTVT.

The chain employs TRBV15 and TRBJ1-1. Germline lookup yields CDR1 LNHNV and CDR2 YYDKDF (reference sequence). The CDR3 has 13 amino acids. CDR3 residues: CATSSGMNTEAFF.

V gene TRBV6-1 combines with J gene TRBJ2-3; with no DNA, the TCRdb D assignment of TRBD1 cannot be verified. This CDR3 region has 12 residues. Per germline, CDR1 MNHNS and CDR2 SASEGT. CDR3 amino acids: CASTPPGDTQYF.

This clonotype is identified as medium-sized from frequency. J is TRBJ2-3 and V is TRBV4-1. The CDR3 totals 12 residues. Germline V gene data show CDR1 as MGHRA and CDR2 as YSYEKL. CDR3: CASSPGTDTQYF.

This chain connects TRBV12-2 to TRBJ2-7; TCRdb's D gene call, TRBD1, goes unchecked for lack of DNA. TRBV12-2 is termed a pseudogene. The CDR3 contains 21 residues. CDR3 sequence: CASRLTGVSAGGAYPLYEQYF.

The chain carries TRBV2 and TRBJ1-4; TCRdb returns TRBD1, unconfirmable since there is no DNA. This CDR3 spans 15 amino acids. Looked up from germline, CDR1 is SNHLY and CDR2 is FYNNEI. Here the CDR3 reads CASSDHGTEFEKLFF.

The rearrangement joins TRBV7-6 to TRBJ2-3; TCRdb proposes TRBD2, but this gene call is untestable without DNA. The CDR3 sequence is 16 residues long. Looked up from germline, CDR1 is SGHVS and CDR2 is FNYEAQ. CDR3 region: CASSPLVAGGTDTQYF. The full variable domain, completed using reference TRBV7-6 and TRBJ2-3, is GAGVSQSPRYKVTKRGQDVALRCDPISGHVSLYWYRQALGQGPEFLTYFNYEAQQDKSGLPNDRFSAERPEGSISTLTIQRTEQRDSAMYRCASSPLVAGGTDTQYFGPGTRLTVL.

This chain uses TRBV18 with TRBJ2-1; the TCRdb D gene call, TRBD1, has no DNA to confirm it. The CDR3 has 15 residues. Germline CDR1 reads KGHSH; CDR2 reads LQKENI. CDR3 loop: CASLIRDRVINEQFF.

The chain employs TRBV5-1 and TRBJ2-1; TCRdb's D call of TRBD2 is untestable without DNA. The CDR3 runs to 17 residues. The germline CDR1 and CDR2 sequences are SGHRS and YFSETQ. CDR3 loop: CASSGGTSGEGYNEQFF.

The J gene is TRBJ2-3, the V gene TRBV7-8. CDR1 is SGHVS, CDR2 FQNEAQ, per germline. This CDR3 is 17 amino acids long. CDR3 residues: CASSLEREKPSTDTQYF.

V usage is TRBV7-9 and J usage is TRBJ1-1; TCRdb proposes TRBD1, but this gene call is untestable without DNA. The CDR3 consists of 12 residues. Germline values: CDR1 SEHNR, CDR2 FQNEAQ (reference sequence). Here the CDR3 reads CASRGGEAEAFF.

The rearrangement joins TRBV6-2 or TRBV6-3 to TRBJ2-1; TCRdb's D call of TRBD2 is untestable without DNA. The CDR3 extends over 14 amino acids. Germline V gene data show CDR1 as MNHEY and CDR2 as SVGEGT. CDR3 region: CATDLAGGRNEQFF.

V is TRBV13 and J is TRBJ2-5. Germline loops: CDR1 PRHDT, CDR2 FYEKMQ (reference sequence). This CDR3 has 14 amino acids. The CDR3 sequence: CASSLGLKGETQYF.